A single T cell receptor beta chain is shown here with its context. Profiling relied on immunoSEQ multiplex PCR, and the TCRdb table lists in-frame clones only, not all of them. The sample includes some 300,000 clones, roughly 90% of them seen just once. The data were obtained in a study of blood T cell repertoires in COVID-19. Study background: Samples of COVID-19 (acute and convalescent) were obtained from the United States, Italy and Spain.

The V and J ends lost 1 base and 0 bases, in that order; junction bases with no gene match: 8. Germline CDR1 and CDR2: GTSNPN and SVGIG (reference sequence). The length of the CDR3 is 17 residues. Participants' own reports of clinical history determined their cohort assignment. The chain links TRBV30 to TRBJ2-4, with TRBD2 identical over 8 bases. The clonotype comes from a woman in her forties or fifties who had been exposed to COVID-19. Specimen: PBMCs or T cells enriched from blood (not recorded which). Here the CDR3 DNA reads TGTGCCTGGAGTGAACGGGGGGGCGACTTAGCCAAAAACATTCAGTACTTC. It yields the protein CAWSERGGDLAKNIQYF. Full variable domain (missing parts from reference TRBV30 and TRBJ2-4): SQTIHQWPATLVQPVGSPLSLECTVEGTSNPNLYWYRQAAGRGLQLLFYSVGIGQISSEVPQNLSASRPQDRQFILSSKKLLLSDSGFYLCAWSERGGDLAKNIQYFGAGTRLSVL.